A selection of T cell receptor beta chains follows, all from one sample in a study of T cells expressing NK-cell markers. TCRdb reanalyzed the 5' RACE reads and collapses them to one entry per CDR3 protein, without DNA. Recorded for this sample: about 260,000 distinct CDR3 sequences. The sample taken for sequencing was blood T cells: a sorted CD56 or NKG2C T cell subset, CD4+ or CD8+ T cells, or bulk PBMC T cells (not recorded which). These TCRs come from a woman between 18 and 75 years old in good health. The CDR3 runs from the conserved cysteine through the conserved F or W. Each record gives: J gene, V gene, CDR3 protein.

TRBJ1-6 TRBV30 CAWSGPWQLNSPLHF
TRBJ2-5 TRBV20-1 CSVPNTFQETQYF
TRBJ2-1 TRBV6-2/TRBV6-3 CASSFGLAGGYEQFF
TRBJ2-2 TRBV28 CASSLGEGTFNTGELFF
TRBJ2-3 TRBV27 CASSLSRAETDTQYF
TRBJ2-1 TRBV20-1 CSARGSGVYNEQFF
TRBJ2-1 TRBV20-1 CSAPRQLAEQFF
TRBJ2-1 TRBV6-5 CASSGTSSEQFF
TRBJ1-1 TRBV20-1 CSAGTRRTEAFF
TRBJ1-5 TRBV19 CASSTGTGGTGNQPQHF
TRBJ2-7 TRBV5-1 CASSLNSRGSTYEQYF
TRBJ1-4 TRBV12-3/TRBV12-4 CASSFLGVQKLFF
TRBJ2-3 TRBV20-1 CSARRGGGIDTQYF
TRBJ2-1 TRBV2 CASSERGLYEQFF
TRBJ2-7 TRBV4-3 CASSRQTGSYEQYF
TRBJ2-1 TRBV4-3 CASSQGNSYNEQFF
TRBJ1-1 TRBV4-3 CASSQRWGGRNTEAFF
TRBJ2-1 TRBV7-2 CASSHTSGITGNEQFF
TRBJ1-1 TRBV12-3/TRBV12-4 CASETGGMNTEAFF
TRBJ1-3 TRBV6-2/TRBV6-3 CASSFPGISGNTIYF
TRBJ2-5 TRBV7-2 CASSSDLTVRQYF
TRBJ2-7 TRBV12-3/TRBV12-4 CASSFLGGYEQYF
TRBJ2-1 TRBV12-3/TRBV12-4 CASSNGKNNEQFF
TRBJ2-7 TRBV4-2 CASSQDNFDEQYF
TRBJ2-1 TRBV27 CASGPLRERFF
TRBJ1-4 TRBV6-5 CASIGEGEKLFF
TRBJ1-5 TRBV7-9 CASSFQDRDNQPQHF
TRBJ1-3 TRBV20-1 CSAREVQGPGNTIYF